This TCR beta chain was identified during a study of technical replicates of blood from several donors. J was trimmed by 1 base and V by 7 bases; bases with no gene match: 4. There are 13 residues in the CDR3. Germline CDR1 reads MNHNS; CDR2 reads SASEGT. Data came from immunoSEQ multiplex PCR; TCRdb stores just in-frame clones and leaves some out. Among about 100,000 clones listed, over 85% were seen once. V usage is TRBV6-1 and J usage is TRBJ2-7; 7 bases match TRBD1. The TCR originated in a human donor in good health. Sequenced: T cells isolated from PBMCs. In nucleotides, the CDR3 is TGTGCCAGCATGAGGGGGCATTCCTACGAGCAGTACTTC. Protein sequence: CASMRGHSYEQYF.